Listed here are 17 T cell receptor beta chains from one sample, sequenced in a study of T cell responses to AZD1222 COVID-19 vaccine. Some clones are missing from TCRdb's copy, which holds only in-frame ones; the method was immunoSEQ multiplex PCR. Of approximately 110,000 clones in the sample, roughly four fifths were seen once. Sequenced here: peripheral blood, sampled on day 0 of AZD1222 vaccination. These receptor sequences come from an adult in good health.

This clone was found a few times. The chain links TRBV28 to TRBJ2-7; D gene unclear. There are 14 residues in the CDR3. The V end lost 1 base, the J end lost 2 bases, and 9 bases lay between the germline ends. Germline V gene data show CDR1 as MDHEN and CDR2 as SYDVKM. CDR3 region: CASSLFVSPYEQYF. In nucleotides, the CDR3 is TGTGCCAGCAGTTTATTCGTCAGTCCCTACGAGCAGTACTTC.

The V gene is TRBV18, the J gene TRBJ2-7, with D possibly called TRBD1 or TRBD2 (5 bases each). V was shortened by 8 bases and J by 3 bases, with 17 bases between the two germline ends. CDR1 and CDR2 from the germline V gene are KGHSH and LQKENI. The CDR3 contains 14 residues. This CDR3 reads CASTRGGGNYEQYF. CDR3 nucleotides: TGTGCCAGCACACGGGGCGGAGGAAACTACGAGCAGTACTTC.

The V call is TRBV4-1, the J call TRBJ1-5, with a tentative D call TRBD1 (6 bases). The CDR3 is 15 residues long. Trimming removed 5 bases from V and 6 bases from J, with 17 bases in between. CDR1 MGHRA and CDR2 YSYEKL come from the germline V gene. CDR3 coding DNA: TGCGCCAGCAGCACACAGAGTGGGGGCGGTCAGCCCCAGCATTTT. Residues: CASSTQSGGGQPQHF.

The chain is built from TRBV4-1 and TRBJ2-2; a possible D gene is TRBD2 (6 bases). The CDR3 is 15 amino acids. CDR1 is MGHRA, CDR2 YSYEKL, per germline. The V end was cut by 5 bases, the J end by 4 bases, with 14 bases between. In DNA, the CDR3 is TGCGCCAGCAGCGTGGGGGGTGGCTCCACCGGGGAGCTGTTTTTT. This translates into CASSVGGGSTGELFF.

The rearrangement joins TRBV5-1 to TRBJ2-5, with D possibly TRBD2 on 5 matching bases. Deletions cut 4 bases from V and 4 bases from J, with 14 bases between. The germline V gene has CDR1 SGHRS and CDR2 YFSETQ. CDR3 size: 14 residues. The chain's CDR3 is CASSQIISVETQYF. CDR3 nucleotide sequence: TGCGCCAGCAGCCAAATTATTAGCGTAGAGACCCAGTACTTC.

This clone has only a few counts. Relative to the germline gene, one junction end is altered; a read error may explain this. The chain carries TRBV19 and TRBJ1-2; D is undetermined. The germline CDR1 and CDR2 sequences are LNHDA and SQIVND (reference sequence). The CDR3 runs 14 residues. The DNA for the CDR3 is TGTGCCAGTAGTCTAGACGGTTCTTTCTATGGCTACACCTTC. It is translated as CASSLDGSFYGYTF.

The V call is TRBV10-3, the J call TRBJ1-6; D gene unclear. Germline V lookup: CDR1 ENHRY, CDR2 SYGVKD. CDR3 length equals 16 residues. Trimming removed 0 bases from V and 4 bases from J, with 10 bases in between. The CDR3 DNA follows: TGTGCCATCAGTGAGTCCAGGCCTGCTTATAATTCACCCCTCCACTTT. Its protein product is CAISESRPAYNSPLHF.

This chain joins TRBV30 and TRBJ1-5; D unclear. V gave up 1 base and J gave up 2 bases, with 18 bases separating them. Germline assignment: CDR1 GTSNPN and CDR2 SVGIG (reference sequence). The CDR3 length is 17 residues. DNA for the CDR3: TGTGCCTGGAGTGCCTGTCGGATGGATAACTGCAATCAGCCCCAGCATTTT. Protein: CAWSACRMDNCNQPQHF.

The rearrangement joins TRBV7-2 to TRBJ2-3; no clear D. The CDR3 length is 11 residues. CDR1 and CDR2 from the germline V gene are SGHTA and FQGNSA. V lost 1 base and J lost 5, with 1 base in between. The CDR3 nucleotides are TGTGCCAGCAGCTTAGAAGATACGCAGTATTTT. Translated, it gives CASSLEDTQYF.

The rearrangement joins TRBV6-5 to TRBJ1-2; D gene uncertain. Per the germline V gene, CDR1 is MNHEY and CDR2 is SVGAGI. Trimming removed 5 bases at V and 0 bases at J, with 7 bases between. The CDR3 totals 13 residues. CDR3 residues: CASSPPTNYGYTF. The DNA of the CDR3 is TGTGCCAGCAGTCCCCCTACTAACTATGGCTACACCTTC.

CDR3 sequence (DNA): TGTGCCAGCAGCCAGGGCCTTCCCGGGAATGAGCAGTTCTTC. The encoded protein is CASSQGLPGNEQFF. V gene TRBV7-8 combines with J gene TRBJ2-1; perhaps TRBD1 as D (5 bases). The CDR3 loop spans 14 amino acids. The V end lost 5 bases, the J end lost 7 bases, and 15 bases lay between the germline ends. The germline V gene has CDR1 SGHVS and CDR2 FQNEAQ.

The V call is TRBV7-9, the J call TRBJ2-2, with a tentative D call TRBD1 (7 bases). Germline V gene lookup returns CDR1 SEHNR and CDR2 FQNEAQ (reference sequence). With 7 bases removed from V and 0 bases from J, the gap between germline ends came to 12 bases. The CDR3 is made up of 15 amino acids. CDR3 loop: CASTRGAANTGELFF. The DNA of the CDR3 is TGTGCCAGCACCAGGGGGGCAGCGAACACCGGGGAGCTGTTTTTT.

The genes are TRBV18 and TRBJ2-1; 11 bases align to TRBD2. This CDR3 has 17 amino acids. Germline lookup yields CDR1 KGHSH and CDR2 LQKENI. V dropped 4 bases and J dropped 3; count of bases not matched to a gene: 8. DNA for the CDR3: TGTGCCAGCTCACAGTCCATAGCGGGAGGGTTCTACAATGAGCAGTTCTTC. Protein product: CASSQSIAGGFYNEQFF. Drawing the rest from reference TRBV18 and TRBJ2-1, the complete variable domain is NAGVMQNPRHLVRRRGQEARLRCSPMKGHSHVYWYRQLPEEGLKFMVYLQKENIIDESGMPKERFSAEFPKEGPSILRIQQVVRGDSAAYFCASSQSIAGGFYNEQFFGPGTRLTVL.

This chain links TRBV28 with TRBJ1-5; 7 bases fit TRBD1. Germline assignment: CDR1 MDHEN and CDR2 SYDVKM. This CDR3 region has 17 residues. V was clipped by 5 bases and J by 0 bases; unmatched bases: 10. The CDR3 nucleotides read TGTGCCAGCAGTGACAGGGATGGATACTATAGCAATCAGCCCCAGCATTTT. Its protein is CASSDRDGYYSNQPQHF.

The genes are TRBV6-1 and TRBJ2-7, with a tentative D call TRBD1 (5 bases). The CDR3 runs 14 residues. Trimming shortened V by 3 bases and J by 2 bases, and 11 bases separated the two germline ends. Germline lookup yields CDR1 MNHNS and CDR2 SASEGT. CDR3 nucleotides: TGTGCCAGCAGTGATGGTCCAGGGCCCTACGAGCAGTACTTC. Amino acids: CASSDGPGPYEQYF.

The chain joins TRBV7-2 to TRBJ2-7; tentatively, D is TRBD2 (6 bases). CDR1 and CDR2 from the germline V gene are SGHTA and FQGNSA. The CDR3 consists of 14 residues. Trimming shortened V by 4 bases and J by 2 bases, and 12 bases separated the two germline ends. In DNA, the CDR3 is TGTGCCAGCAGCTCGGGACTCGGACCCTACGAGCAGTACTTC. Amino acid sequence: CASSSGLGPYEQYF. The complete variable domain, with remaining parts taken from reference TRBV7-2 and TRBJ2-7, reads GAGVSQSPSNKVTEKGKDVELRCDPISGHTALYWYRQSLGQGLEFLIYFQGNSAPDKSGLPSDRFSAERTGGSVSTLTIQRTQQEDSAVYLCASSSGLGPYEQYFGPGTRLTVT.

The gene calls are TRBV11-3 and TRBJ2-3; D is unresolved. This CDR3 contains 13 residues. Germline V CDR1 and CDR2: SGHNT, YENEEA. The V and J ends lost 6 bases and 0 bases respectively, with 7 bases between them. Here the CDR3 reads CASRATSTDTQYF. The CDR3 nucleotides are TGTGCCAGCAGGGCCACTAGCACAGATACGCAGTATTTT.